The 24 T cell receptor beta chains given below trace back to one sample, sequenced in a study of cytomegalovirus exposure and HLA in healthy donors (TCRdb year 2017). To prepare the library, the immunoSEQ multiplex PCR assay was applied. For the multiplex PCR, a mixture combining 60 forward primers for TCR Vbeta segments and 13 reverse primers for TCR Jbeta segments was used. This immuneACCESS table, as held by TCRdb, lists in-frame sequences with V and J called but not all clones. Of the missing ones, under half trace to an unresolved V gene in checked studies; the others have no known cause. The sample yields about 86,000 clones; approximately 78% were counted once. Roughly 2.5% of the sample rests with the top ten. Sequenced material: PBMCs. All receptors come from a male donor in good health and CMV-seropositive.

The chain employs TRBV7-9 and TRBJ1-1; no clear D. The CDR3 runs to 14 residues. Per germline, CDR1 SEHNR and CDR2 FQNEAQ (reference sequence). Trimming took off 5 bases at V and 3 bases at J, with 13 bases between the two ends. In nucleotides, the CDR3 is TGTGCCAGCAGCCACCCCCTTGGGCACACTGAAGCTTTCTTT. Translation: CASSHPLGHTEAFF.

J is TRBJ1-1 and V is TRBV6-5; 7 bases line up with TRBD1. This CDR3 comprises 16 residues. J lost 6 bases, V lost 4 bases, and 14 bases had no gene match. Germline V CDR1 and CDR2: MNHEY, SVGAGI. CDR3 loop: CASSSPGQPPYAEAFF. DNA of the CDR3: TGTGCCAGCAGTTCCCCGGGACAGCCACCTTACGCTGAAGCTTTCTTT.

The gene calls are TRBV15 and TRBJ2-7; 7 nucleotides align to TRBD1. The length of the CDR3 is 14 residues. V was pared by 1 base and J by 3 bases, with 3 bases of the junction left unmatched. Looked up from germline, CDR1 is LNHNV and CDR2 is YYDKDF (reference sequence). CDR3 in amino acids: CATSRAGQNYEQYF. CDR3 in DNA: TGTGCCACCAGCAGAGCGGGACAGAACTACGAGCAGTACTTC. Full variable domain (missing parts from reference TRBV15 and TRBJ2-7): DAMVIQNPRYQVTQFGKPVTLSCSQTLNHNVMYWYQQKSSQAPKLLFHYYDKDFNNEADTPDNFQSRRPNTSFCFLDIRSPGLGDTAMYLCATSRAGQNYEQYFGPGTRLTVT.

This clone has only a few counts. The chain links TRBV19 to TRBJ2-7; a weak D match, TRBD1 (5 bases). V lost 5 bases and J lost 7, with 9 bases in between. There are 11 residues in the CDR3. Germline V CDR1 and CDR2: LNHDA, SQIVND (reference sequence). This CDR3 is CASSGHGEQYF. The DNA of the CDR3 is TGTGCCAGTAGTGGACACGGGGAGCAGTACTTC.

As concerns this clone: Additional DNA sequences in this sample encode the identical CDR3. J is TRBJ2-7 and V is TRBV28; TRBD2 agrees at 8 bases. CDR1 is MDHEN and CDR2 is SYDVKM in the germline V gene. The CDR3 runs 13 residues. V trimming: 2 bases; J trimming: 3 bases; junction bases outside the gene matches: 0. DNA of the CDR3: TGTGCCAGCAGTTTAACTAGCGGCTACGAGCAGTACTTC. It yields the protein CASSLTSGYEQYF.

The gene calls are TRBV5-6 and TRBJ2-5; TRBD2 matches at 9 bases. Trimming cost V 4 bases and J 4 bases; bases outside gene matches: 8. CDR3 length: 15 amino acids. The V gene's germline CDR1 is SGHDT and CDR2 YYEEEE. The CDR3 DNA reads TGTGCCAGCAGCGGCGGGGGGGCAGTTAGAGAGACCCAGTACTTC. It is translated as CASSGGGAVRETQYF.

The chain recombines TRBV6-1 with TRBJ2-7, with D possibly TRBD1 on 5 matching bases. This CDR3 region has 12 residues. The germline gives CDR1 MNHNS, CDR2 SASEGT. Trimming removed 6 bases from V and 10 bases from J, with 16 bases in between. The CDR3 DNA follows: TGTGCCAGCAGGATGCCCTCAGGGTTACAGTACTTC. It yields the protein CASRMPSGLQYF.

This rearrangement joins TRBV9 to TRBJ2-1; 8 nucleotides match TRBD2. CDR1 is SGDLS and CDR2 is YYNGEE in the germline V gene. There are 17 residues in the CDR3. The junction had 5 bases not matched to a gene; V was cut back by 0 bases and J by 0 bases. The CDR3 DNA reads TGTGCCAGCAGCGTAGCCCCCAGCGGGAGCTCCTACAATGAGCAGTTCTTC. As protein: CASSVAPSGSSYNEQFF.

The genes are TRBV9 and TRBJ2-7; 9 nucleotides align to TRBD2. CDR3 size: 16 residues. Unmatched junction bases numbered 5, after V lost 0 bases and J lost 1 base. Germline V gene lookup returns CDR1 SGDLS and CDR2 YYNGEE. The DNA for the CDR3 is TGTGCCAGCAGCGTAGGTTCTAGCGGGGATTCCTACGAGCAGTACTTC. Translated, it gives CASSVGSSGDSYEQYF. The complete variable domain, with remaining parts taken from reference TRBV9 and TRBJ2-7, reads DSGVTQTPKHLITATGQRVTLRCSPRSGDLSVYWYQQSLDQGLQFLIQYYNGEERAKGNILERFSAQQFPDLHSELNLSSLELGDSALYFCASSVGSSGDSYEQYFGPGTRLTVT.

The V gene is TRBV28, the J gene TRBJ1-2; tentative D call: TRBD1 (5 bases). Germline V gene data show CDR1 as MDHEN and CDR2 as SYDVKM. Trimming removed 7 bases at V and 0 bases at J, with 21 bases between. The CDR3 spans 17 residues. CDR3 coding DNA: TGTGCCAGCACACCTCAAGTGGGGGGAAACGCTAACTATGGCTACACCTTC. Amino acids: CASTPQVGGNANYGYTF.

The genes are TRBV4-1 and TRBJ1-5, with a weak D call TRBD1 (6 bases). The CDR3 has 13 amino acids. The V gene's germline CDR1 is MGHRA and CDR2 YSYEKL. With 2 bases removed from V and 7 bases from J, the gap between germline ends came to 9 bases. The CDR3 spells CASSQPQGQPQHF. In nucleotides, the CDR3 is TGCGCCAGCAGCCAACCTCAGGGGCAGCCCCAGCATTTT.

This clone was detected a few times. At one boundary the junction diverges from the germline segment, which might be a read error. The chain uses TRBV7-3 and TRBJ1-2; D is unresolved. Per germline, CDR1 SGHTA and CDR2 FQGTGA. This CDR3 is built from 16 residues. The CDR3 sequence is CSSSDTPSGRYGGYTF. Here the CDR3 DNA reads TGTTCCAGCAGCGATACCCCTAGCGGGAGATATGGTGGCTACACCTTC. Combining the CDR3 with reference TRBV7-3 and TRBJ1-2 gives the whole variable domain GAGVSQTPSNKVTEKGKYVELRCDPISGHTALYWYRQSLGQGPEFLIYFQGTGAADDSGLPNDRFFAVRPEGSVSTLKIQRTERGDSAVYLCSSSDTPSGRYGGYTFGSGTRLTVV.

CDR3 protein: CASSLGTAYEQYF. For the CDR3, the DNA is TGTGCCAGCAGCTTAGGGACAGCCTACGAGCAGTACTTC. J is TRBJ2-7 and V is TRBV7-6, with a possible D match to TRBD1 (6 bases). Trimming took 1 base from V and 2 from J, leaving 6 bases between them. Germline V CDR1 and CDR2: SGHVS, FNYEAQ. CDR3 length: 13 amino acids.

This clone was counted once. The rearrangement joins TRBV5-1 to TRBJ2-7, with 12 bases fitting TRBD2. The CDR3 has 16 amino acids. Trimming removed 4 bases from V and 2 bases from J; junction bases left unmatched: 7. Germline CDR1 SGHRS, CDR2 YFSETQ. CDR3 sequence reads: CASSHGLAGITYEQYF. CDR3 in DNA: TGCGCCAGCAGCCACGGACTAGCGGGGATAACCTACGAGCAGTACTTC.

This chain connects TRBV11-2 to TRBJ1-2, with TRBD1 matching 7 bases. This CDR3 region has 15 residues. Germline CDR1 reads SGHAT; CDR2 reads FQNNGV. Trimming cost V 6 bases and J 0 bases; bases outside gene matches: 7. CDR3 amino acids: CASRSPGQTNYGYTF. CDR3 DNA sequence: TGTGCCAGCAGGAGCCCGGGACAGACTAACTATGGCTACACCTTC.

This chain uses TRBV5-1 with TRBJ2-7, with 8 bases matching TRBD1. The CDR3 extends over 16 amino acids. Losses at the gene ends were 5 bases for V and 0 bases for J; bases not matched to a gene: 10. Looked up from germline, CDR1 is SGHRS and CDR2 is YFSETQ. For the CDR3, the DNA is TGCGCCAGCAGGGCCCTTCTGGGACAGGCCTCCTACGAGCAGTACTTC. It encodes CASRALLGQASYEQYF.

The chain employs TRBV6-6 and TRBJ2-7; 9 bases align to TRBD1. Germline assignment: CDR1 MNHNY and CDR2 SVGAGI (reference sequence). V trimming: 2 bases; J trimming: 4 bases; junction bases outside the gene matches: 6. This CDR3 spans 15 amino acids. Here the CDR3 DNA reads TGTGCCAGCAGTTACACCGGGACAGGGATATACGAGCAGTACTTC. It encodes CASSYTGTGIYEQYF.

The V gene is TRBV5-4, the J gene TRBJ2-1; D unresolved. The CDR3 totals 16 residues. Germline-derived CDR1 and CDR2 are SGHNT and YYREEE (reference sequence). Trimming stripped 5 bases from V and 0 bases from J, with 15 bases between. The CDR3 DNA sequence: TGTGCCAGCAGTTCCCCCGAAGATAGCTCCTACAATGAGCAGTTCTTC. This translates into CASSSPEDSSYNEQFF.

This chain links TRBV28 with TRBJ2-1, with 11 bases identical to TRBD2. The CDR3 loop spans 17 amino acids. Trimming at V came to 2 bases and at J to 5 bases, leaving 8 bases not matched to a gene. Germline V gene data show CDR1 as MDHEN and CDR2 as SYDVKM. Written as DNA, the CDR3 is TGTGCCAGCAGTTTAAAGTTACTGACTAGCGGGGACAATGAGCAGTTCTTC. Translation: CASSLKLLTSGDNEQFF.

The rearrangement uses TRBV28 and TRBJ2-5; possible D gene TRBD1, 5 bases. CDR1 is MDHEN and CDR2 is SYDVKM in the germline V gene. The CDR3 is 14 amino acids. V lost 6 bases, J lost 6 bases, and 17 bases lay in between. The CDR3 DNA follows: TGTGCCAGCAGCTCTCAGGGCTTCGGTCAGACCCAGTACTTC. It yields the protein CASSSQGFGQTQYF.

This clone was seen only once. V usage is TRBV2 and J usage is TRBJ2-5; possible D gene TRBD2, 5 bases. CDR3 length equals 15 residues. In germline, CDR1 is SNHLY, CDR2 FYNNEI. Trimming cost V 3 bases and J 6 bases, with 17 bases left between them. The CDR3 nucleotides are TGTGCCAGCAGTGAGAGGACGGGAATGCCGAAGACCCAGTACTTC. It is translated as CASSERTGMPKTQYF.

This sequence joins TRBV19 and TRBJ2-3; 15 bases agree with TRBD2. The trim removed 3 bases at V and 6 bases at J, leaving 1 base unmatched. Germline assignment: CDR1 LNHDA and CDR2 SQIVND (reference sequence). The CDR3 contains 15 residues. The CDR3 spells CASSIGLAGGDTQYF. Written as DNA, the CDR3 is TGTGCCAGTAGTATTGGACTAGCGGGAGGGGATACGCAGTATTTT. Full variable domain (outside the CDR3, taken from reference TRBV19 and TRBJ2-3): DGGITQSPKYLFRKEGQNVTLSCEQNLNHDAMYWYRQDPGQGLRLIYYSQIVNDFQKGDIAEGYSVSREKKESFPLTVTSAQKNPTAFYLCASSIGLAGGDTQYFGPGTRLTVL.

The rearrangement uses TRBV30 and TRBJ2-5; D may be TRBD1 (5 bases). Looked up from germline, CDR1 is GTSNPN and CDR2 is SVGIG (reference sequence). V gave up 3 bases and J gave up 5 bases, with 13 bases separating them. The CDR3 is made up of 13 amino acids. In DNA, the CDR3 is TGTGCCTGGAGCCAGGGTGCAGGGGAGACCCAGTACTTC. This translates into CAWSQGAGETQYF.

This clone occurred once. V gene TRBV7-9 combines with J gene TRBJ2-7, with D hard to call. The germline gives CDR1 SEHNR, CDR2 FQNEAQ (reference sequence). This CDR3 has 15 amino acids. Trimming removed 1 base from V and 0 bases from J, with 10 bases in between. CDR3 DNA sequence: TGTGCCAGCAGCTTAGAACCTCTGAGCTCCTACGAGCAGTACTTC. It translates to CASSLEPLSSYEQYF.